The clone carrying this T cell receptor (beta chain) was recorded at least ten times. Its target is not known. This entry comes from a study of T cells in Graves' hyperthyroidism and ophthalmopathy. Overall study results and limits: Blood held most thyroid clonotypes expanded above 0.001 frequency.

CDR1 is DFQATT and CDR2 is SNEGSKA in the germline V gene (reference sequence). The V and J ends lost 6 bases and 4 bases, in that order; junction bases with no gene match: 10. CDR3 length equals 14 residues. Each diagnosis was grounded in clinical symptoms, serum thyroxine and TRAb, thyroid ultrasound, and orbital computed tomography. Using RNA transcripts as the source, TCR beta CDR3 regions were amplified. The HTBI set primed first-round TCR CDR3 RT-PCR. TCRdb ran MiXCR on the multiplex PCR reads and lists one entry per CDR3 protein. The table lists hundreds of thousands of distinct CDR3 sequences, approximately 15% of them singletons.

The sequenced material came from blood. This sequence was found in a man younger than 35 with Graves' ophthalmopathy. This chain links TRBV20-1 with TRBJ1-2; 8 bases match TRBD1. The CDR3 bases are TGCAGTGCAACGCCGGGACAGGCAGGCTATGGCTACACCTTC. Protein sequence: CSATPGQAGYGYTF.